This T cell receptor beta chain emerged from a study of T cell repertoires in cytomegalovirus infection. Study summary: Matching HLA type, along with CMV infection, was indicated by public TCR beta signatures.

In germline, CDR1 is SGHTA, CDR2 FQGNSA. V was clipped by 5 bases and J by 5 bases, with 11 bases between them. The CDR3 totals 13 residues. This clonotype was detected many times. Its target is unknown. Findings and caveats of the study: Cumulative public TCR beta family frequency identified carriers of CMV plus the relevant HLA. Within the response measured ex vivo, HLA-C-restricted CMV-specific TCR beta clonotypes were dominant.

TCRdb independently ran MiXCR on the reads; one entry per CDR3 protein. The top ten clones hold 2.5% to 3% of a sample with hundreds of thousands of distinct CDR3 sequences, about a third of them seen once. The sequence was obtained from a human donor in good health (CMV status not recorded). Some clones in this sample may be carry-over from other donors' samples. J is TRBJ2-3 and V is TRBV7-2; D is possibly TRBD2 (5 bases). Sequencing was done on a sample of PBMCs. DNA of the CDR3: TGTGCCAGCAGCGAGGGCACCGGAGATACGCAGTATTTT. As protein: CASSEGTGDTQYF.